This entry lists 32 T cell receptor beta chains sequenced from one sample in a study of CD8+ T cells in alopecia areata. Regarding treatment: oral pan-JAK inhibitor, 5-10 mg twice daily. Extracted from the samples, RNA was reverse transcribed into cDNA to serve as the sequencing template. The data were produced by immunoSEQ multiplex PCR, yet TCRdb's version contains in-frame clones alone and is incomplete. The sample lists 90,000 to 120,000 clones, roughly 89% seen once, with over 20% in the top ten. The sequencing here drew on CD8+ T cells sorted from blood, taken at week 24, from a patient treated with tofacitinib. These receptors all stem from a human donor with alopecia areata.

CDR3 loop: CASSYLEGGYEQYF. The DNA of the CDR3 is TGTGCCAGCAGTTACCTGGAGGGGGGCTACGAGCAGTACTTC. The rearrangement links TRBV6-5 to TRBJ2-7, with D possibly being TRBD1 or TRBD2 (6 bases each). Looked up from germline, CDR1 is MNHEY and CDR2 is SVGAGI. The CDR3 loop spans 14 amino acids. The V and J ends lost 2 bases and 3 bases respectively, with 11 bases between them.

This clone was seen a single time. Its ends do not fully match the called genes, so a read error is possible. The V call is TRBV7-7, the J call TRBJ2-7; D could derive from TRBD1 or TRBD2 (6 bases each). CDR3 length equals 12 residues. Germline V gene data show CDR1 as SSHAT and CDR2 as FNYEAQ (reference sequence). The CDR3 region has the DNA TGTGCTAGCAGTACACAGGGAGGCGAGCAGTACTTC. It specifies CASSTQGGEQYF.

V and J are TRBV9 and TRBJ2-3; D not resolved. Between the trimmed V and J ends, which lost 0 bases and 0 bases, there was a span of 8 bases. CDR1 is SGDLS, CDR2 YYNGEE, per germline. The CDR3 length is 15 residues. The CDR3 nucleotides are TGTGCCAGCAGCGTAGGTGGTAGGAGCACAGATACGCAGTATTTT. Translated: CASSVGGRSTDTQYF.

The genes are TRBV6-1 and TRBJ2-1; D gene unclear. Per germline, CDR1 MNHNS and CDR2 SASEGT. V lost 0 bases, J lost 12 bases, and 12 bases lay in between. The CDR3 totals 13 residues. CDR3 in amino acids: CASSEAQQSGQFF. CDR3 bases: TGTGCCAGCAGTGAAGCTCAGCAAAGTGGGCAGTTCTTC.

This chain uses TRBV2 with TRBJ1-1, with 9 positions matching TRBD1. This CDR3 spans 14 amino acids. V dropped 3 bases and J dropped 3; count of bases not matched to a gene: 2. Germline values: CDR1 SNHLY, CDR2 FYNNEI. CDR3 sequence (DNA): TGTGCCAGCAGTGACGGACAGGGGTACACTGAAGCTTTCTTT. Its translation is CASSDGQGYTEAFF.

The chain links TRBV6-4 to TRBJ2-7; 9 bases fit TRBD1. This CDR3 has 15 residues. From germline, CDR1 is MRHNA and CDR2 SNTAGT. The J segment lost 3 bases and the V segment lost 6 bases, leaving 9 bases of the junction unmatched. CDR3 nucleotide sequence: TGTGCCAGCAGCGTAGACGAGGGACAGGGCTACGAGCAGTACTTC. Amino acid sequence: CASSVDEGQGYEQYF.

The DNA for the CDR3 is TGTGCCAGCAGCTTCTTAGCGGGGGCCACAGATACGCAGTATTTT. This translates into CASSFLAGATDTQYF. The chain has TRBV7-9 and TRBJ2-3; 9 bases fit TRBD2. The CDR3 is 15 amino acids. Germline CDR1 and CDR2: SEHNR and FQNEAQ (reference sequence). Trimming removed 3 bases from V and 2 bases from J; junction bases left unmatched: 3.

The chain employs TRBV7-3 and TRBJ2-1; D uncertain. Trimming removed 0 bases at V and 5 bases at J, with 8 bases between. The CDR3 length is 14 residues. The germline gives CDR1 SGHTA, CDR2 FQGTGA. The CDR3 here is CASSLTGLDNEQFF. DNA of the CDR3: TGTGCCAGCAGCTTAACTGGCCTGGACAATGAGCAGTTCTTC.

The sample holds one count of this clone. The rearrangement uses TRBV6-5 and TRBJ2-5, with no clear D. The CDR3 has 13 amino acids. The V gene's germline CDR1 is MNHEY and CDR2 SVGAGI. V dropped 6 bases and J dropped 0 bases, with 8 bases sitting between them. The CDR3 DNA reads TGTGCCAGCAGCCCCAAGAACCAAGAGACCCAGTACTTC. Translated: CASSPKNQETQYF.

V usage is TRBV7-9 and J usage is TRBJ1-4; 10 bases fit TRBD1. Germline CDR1 and CDR2: SEHNR and FQNEAQ (reference sequence). The CDR3 contains 15 residues. J gave up 7 bases and V 5 bases, and 7 bases lay outside the gene matches. CDR3 DNA sequence: TGTGCCAGCAGCCTCCTCCGGACAGGGGGTGAAAAACTGTTTTTT. Its translation is CASSLLRTGGEKLFF.

The genes are TRBV4-3 and TRBJ2-1; D is unresolved. V was trimmed by 0 bases and J by 8 bases, leaving 11 bases between them. Germline V CDR1 and CDR2: LGHNA, YSLEER. The length of the CDR3 is 14 residues. The CDR3 loop reads CASSQDIRAHEQFF. The CDR3 DNA sequence: TGCGCCAGCAGCCAAGATATAAGGGCCCATGAGCAGTTCTTC.

This clone turned up a few times. This rearrangement joins TRBV9 to TRBJ2-2; 7 bases fit TRBD2. CDR1 and CDR2 from the germline V gene are SGDLS and YYNGEE. Trimming at V came to 4 bases and at J to 7 bases, leaving 7 bases not matched to a gene. CDR3 length equals 14 residues. The CDR3 reads CASSPPGGIGELFF. The CDR3 nucleotides read TGTGCCAGCAGCCCTCCCGGGGGGATCGGGGAGCTGTTTTTT.

The V call is TRBV27, the J call TRBJ1-2, with D uncertain. V was trimmed by 6 bases and J by 4 bases, leaving 12 bases between them. The CDR3 contains 13 residues. Germline-derived CDR1 and CDR2 are MNHEY and SMNVEV (reference sequence). The CDR3: CASRPRRRYGYTF. CDR3 nucleotide sequence: TGTGCCAGCAGGCCCCGCAGACGCTATGGCTACACCTTC.

V and J are TRBV19 and TRBJ2-2; D possibly uses TRBD1 or TRBD2 (6 bases each). CDR3 size: 18 residues. Trimming pared 5 bases from V and 0 bases from J, leaving 19 bases between. From germline, CDR1 is LNHDA and CDR2 SQIVND (reference sequence). The CDR3 bases are TGTGCCAGTAGTTCATCGGGACTGACAGGAACGAACACCGGGGAGCTGTTTTTT. Its translation is CASSSSGLTGTNTGELFF.

The gene calls are TRBV29-1 and TRBJ2-2; 9 bases line up with TRBD1. CDR1 is SQVTM, CDR2 ANQGSEA, per germline. Losses at the gene ends were 4 bases for V and 1 base for J; bases not matched to a gene: 4. The CDR3 totals 15 residues. The chain's CDR3 is CSVGDRARNTGELFF. CDR3 DNA sequence: TGCAGCGTTGGGGACAGGGCAAGGAACACCGGGGAGCTGTTTTTT.

V usage is TRBV4-2 and J usage is TRBJ2-2; 9 nucleotides line up with TRBD2. The germline V gene encodes CDR1 LGHNA and CDR2 YNFKEQ. The CDR3 consists of 18 residues. Trimming cost V 1 base and J 5 bases; bases outside gene matches: 11. Written as DNA, the CDR3 is TGTGCCAGCAGCCAAGCTTTGGCGGGGGGGCCGGGGACCGGGGAGCTGTTTTTT. Translating it yields CASSQALAGGPGTGELFF.

This clone has just one count. This chain uses TRBV4-3 with TRBJ2-1; tentatively, D is TRBD1 (5 bases). The CDR3 has 16 residues. Germline CDR1 LGHNA, CDR2 YSLEER. Trimming cost V 1 base and J 8 bases, with 18 bases left between them. CDR3 protein: CASSQGPGGPRDEQFF. CDR3 bases: TGCGCCAGCAGCCAAGGTCCGGGCGGCCCCAGGGATGAGCAGTTCTTC.

Turning to this clone: One end of the junction fails to match germline, which may point to a read error. DNA for the CDR3: TGTCCCAGCAGTCCGCTTCTAGCCAAAAACATTCAGTACTTC. Translated, it gives CPSSPLLAKNIQYF. J is TRBJ2-4 and V is TRBV6-5; no clear D gene. Germline CDR1 and CDR2: MNHEY and SVGAGI. CDR3 length equals 14 residues.

V gene TRBV11-2 combines with J gene TRBJ1-6, with TRBD1 matching 10 bases. V lost 3 bases and J lost 10; bases outside the gene matches: 3. CDR1 and CDR2 (germline): SGHAT, FQNNGV. This CDR3 region has 14 residues. CDR3 bases: TGTGCCAGCAGCTTGGGACAGGGGCAATCACCCCTCCACTTT. Its protein product is CASSLGQGQSPLHF.

This chain connects TRBV11-2 to TRBJ2-1, with 9 positions matching TRBD2. The V segment lost 5 bases and the J segment 8 bases; nucleotides outside the gene matches: 7. CDR1 is SGHAT, CDR2 FQNNGV, per germline. The CDR3 extends over 14 amino acids. CDR3 sequence: CASSHLAGGDEQFF. DNA of the CDR3: TGTGCCAGCAGCCACCTCGCGGGGGGGGATGAGCAGTTCTTC.

This clone was detected only a few times. This chain uses TRBV11-2 with TRBJ2-2, with D hard to call. Trimming removed 5 bases at V and 4 bases at J, with 17 bases between. The CDR3 extends over 16 amino acids. Germline V lookup: CDR1 SGHAT, CDR2 FQNNGV. The CDR3 region has the DNA TGTGCCAGCAGCCCACCTCCCGGGTCGGGCACCGGGGAGCTGTTTTTT. This sequence encodes CASSPPPGSGTGELFF.

This clone was counted only a few times. V gene TRBV7-2 combines with J gene TRBJ1-5; no definite D call. The germline CDR1 and CDR2 sequences are SGHTA and FQGNSA. V was shortened by 1 base and J by 0 bases, with 10 bases between the two germline ends. The CDR3 loop spans 16 amino acids. CDR3 bases: TGTGCCAGCAGCTTAGGAACAGAATATAGCAATCAGCCCCAGCATTTT. Protein sequence: CASSLGTEYSNQPQHF.

The J gene is TRBJ2-1, the V gene TRBV10-2; TRBD2 matches 9 bases. Germline CDR1 is WSHSY and CDR2 is SAAADI. This CDR3 is 14 amino acids long. V trimming: 10 bases; J trimming: 9 bases; junction bases outside the gene matches: 13. The CDR3 nucleotides are TGCGCCACCTTAGCGGGGGAAAGGTACTCTGAGCAGTTCTTC. Its protein is CATLAGERYSEQFF.

This clone was detected a few times. The chain uses TRBV5-5 and TRBJ2-2; D ambiguous. Germline V gene lookup returns CDR1 SGHKS and CDR2 YYEKEE (reference sequence). Trimming took 2 bases from V and 7 from J, leaving 3 bases between them. This CDR3 comprises 11 residues. This chain's CDR3 is CASSFNGELFF. As DNA, the CDR3 is TGTGCCAGCAGCTTTAACGGGGAGCTGTTTTTT.

V and J are TRBV4-1 and TRBJ2-1; D unresolved. Trimming took off 3 bases at V and 5 bases at J, with 8 bases between the two ends. Germline-derived CDR1 and CDR2 are MGHRA and YSYEKL. The CDR3 is made up of 13 amino acids. The CDR3 reads CASSQARNNEQFF. The CDR3 bases are TGCGCCAGCAGCCAGGCCCGGAACAATGAGCAGTTCTTC.

The chain is built from TRBV2 and TRBJ2-5; TRBD2 matches 12 bases. V lost 6 bases, J lost 2 bases, and 7 bases stayed unmatched. The CDR3 sequence is 16 residues long. The germline gives CDR1 SNHLY, CDR2 FYNNEI. CDR3 in DNA: TGTGCCAGCAGCCAGACTAGCGGGGGATCGCAAGAGACCCAGTACTTC. Protein sequence: CASSQTSGGSQETQYF. Looking up the rest from reference TRBV2 and TRBJ2-5 gives the full variable domain: EPEVTQTPSHQVTQMGQEVILRCVPISNHLYFYWYRQILGQKVEFLVSFYNNEISEKSEIFDDQFSVERPDGSNFTLKIRSTKLEDSAMYFCASSQTSGGSQETQYFGPGTRLLVL.

V usage is TRBV29-1 and J usage is TRBJ2-5; TRBD2 aligns across 10 bases. The CDR3 spans 14 residues. Germline V lookup: CDR1 SQVTM, CDR2 ANQGSEA. J was trimmed by 4 bases and V by 6 bases; bases with no gene match: 8. The CDR3 DNA follows: TGCAGCGTGCCAACTAGCGGGGATATAGAGACCCAGTACTTC. It is translated as CSVPTSGDIETQYF.

The J gene is TRBJ2-1, the V gene TRBV5-4, with D possibly TRBD1 on 7 matching bases. CDR1 and CDR2 from the germline V gene are SGHNT and YYREEE (reference sequence). V was trimmed by 0 bases and J by 5 bases, leaving 12 bases between them. The CDR3 loop spans 15 amino acids. The CDR3 DNA follows: TGTGCCAGCAGCTTGGGGTCAGGGGGGAACAATGAGCAGTTCTTC. It is translated as CASSLGSGGNNEQFF.

This chain joins TRBV15 and TRBJ1-2; maybe TRBD1 (5 bases). Trimming took 2 bases from V and 0 from J, leaving 19 bases between them. This CDR3 contains 18 residues. Looked up from germline, CDR1 is LNHNV and CDR2 is YYDKDF (reference sequence). The CDR3 nucleotides are TGTGCCACCAGCAGACTAGGGACCACGGGGGGAGCTAACTATGGCTACACCTTC. The encoded protein is CATSRLGTTGGANYGYTF. The variable domain in full, completed from reference TRBV15 and TRBJ1-2, reads DAMVIQNPRYQVTQFGKPVTLSCSQTLNHNVMYWYQQKSSQAPKLLFHYYDKDFNNEADTPDNFQSRRPNTSFCFLDIRSPGLGDTAMYLCATSRLGTTGGANYGYTFGSGTRLTVV.

The V and J genes are TRBV29-1 and TRBJ2-5; D is unresolved. Germline values: CDR1 SQVTM, CDR2 ANQGSEA. The CDR3 runs 15 residues. The V end was cut by 0 bases, the J end by 2 bases, with 13 bases between. The CDR3 DNA sequence: TGCAGCGTTGAAGATCGAGGCAGGTTTCAAGAGACCCAGTACTTC. This encodes CSVEDRGRFQETQYF.

A word on this clone: One end of the junction varies from germline; a read error may be responsible. V usage is TRBV7-7 and J usage is TRBJ2-5, with TRBD2 matching over 7 bases. Germline-derived CDR1 and CDR2 are SSHAT and FNYEAQ (reference sequence). The length of the CDR3 is 12 residues. The CDR3 reads CASSFWGGSQYF. Here the CDR3 DNA reads TGTGCTAGCAGCTTTTGGGGGGGGTCCCAGTACTTC.

Concerning this clone: The sample holds other DNA sequences that translate to the same CDR3. This chain connects TRBV7-3 to TRBJ2-1; D unresolved. The CDR3 extends over 15 amino acids. Trimming removed 0 bases at V and 0 bases at J, with 6 bases between. The germline V gene has CDR1 SGHTA and CDR2 FQGTGA. The CDR3 nucleotides read TGTGCCAGCAGCTTAACTGCCAGCTCCTACAATGAGCAGTTCTTC. It is translated as CASSLTASSYNEQFF.